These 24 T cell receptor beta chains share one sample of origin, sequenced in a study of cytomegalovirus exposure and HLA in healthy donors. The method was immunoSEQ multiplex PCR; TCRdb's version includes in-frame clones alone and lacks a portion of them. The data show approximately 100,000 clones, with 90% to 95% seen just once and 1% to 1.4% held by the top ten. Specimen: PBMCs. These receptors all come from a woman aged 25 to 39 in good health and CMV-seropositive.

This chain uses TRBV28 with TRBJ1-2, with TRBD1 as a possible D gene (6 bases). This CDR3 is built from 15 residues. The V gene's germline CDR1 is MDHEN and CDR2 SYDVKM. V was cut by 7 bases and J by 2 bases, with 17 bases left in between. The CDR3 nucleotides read TGTGCCAGCACCCTCTCGGGACACCTGAACTATGGCTACACCTTC. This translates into CASTLSGHLNYGYTF.

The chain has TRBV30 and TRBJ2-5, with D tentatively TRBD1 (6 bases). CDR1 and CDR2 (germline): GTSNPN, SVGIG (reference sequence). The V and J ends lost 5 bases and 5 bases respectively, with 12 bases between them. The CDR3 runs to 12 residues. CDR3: CAWAGAGETQYF. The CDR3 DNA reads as TGTGCCTGGGCAGGGGCAGGGGAGACCCAGTACTTC.

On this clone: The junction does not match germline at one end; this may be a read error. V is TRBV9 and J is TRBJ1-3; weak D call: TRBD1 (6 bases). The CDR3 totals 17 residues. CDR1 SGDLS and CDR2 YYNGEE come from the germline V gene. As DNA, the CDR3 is TGTGCCAACAGCGTATTTGGGGTAACAGGGTCGGGAAACACCATATATTTT. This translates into CANSVFGVTGSGNTIYF.

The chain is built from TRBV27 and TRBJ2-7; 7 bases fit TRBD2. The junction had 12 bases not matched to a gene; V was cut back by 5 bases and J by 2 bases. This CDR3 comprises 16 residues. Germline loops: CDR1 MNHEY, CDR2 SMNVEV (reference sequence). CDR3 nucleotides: TGTGCCAGCAGTGGACGTAAAGCGGGGCCAACCTACGAGCAGTACTTC. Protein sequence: CASSGRKAGPTYEQYF.

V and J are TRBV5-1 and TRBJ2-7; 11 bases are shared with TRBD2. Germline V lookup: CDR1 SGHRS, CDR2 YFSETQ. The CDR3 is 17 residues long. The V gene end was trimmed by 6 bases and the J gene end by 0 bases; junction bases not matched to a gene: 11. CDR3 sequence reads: CASTLAGVSSYSYEQYF. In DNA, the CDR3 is TGCGCCAGCACACTAGCGGGGGTCTCGAGCTACTCCTACGAGCAGTACTTC.

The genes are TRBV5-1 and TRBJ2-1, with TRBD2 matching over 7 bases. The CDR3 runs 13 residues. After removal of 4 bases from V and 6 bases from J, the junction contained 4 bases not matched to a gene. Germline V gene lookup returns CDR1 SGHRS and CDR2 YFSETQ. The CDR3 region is CASSPGTTNEQFF. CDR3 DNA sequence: TGCGCCAGCAGCCCAGGGACTACCAATGAGCAGTTCTTC.

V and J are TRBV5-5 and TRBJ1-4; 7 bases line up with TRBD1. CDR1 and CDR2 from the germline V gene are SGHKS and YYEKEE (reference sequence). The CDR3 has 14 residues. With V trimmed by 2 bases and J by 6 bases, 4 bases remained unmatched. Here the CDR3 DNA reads TGTGCCAGCAGCTTTTTCAGGGGGGATGAAAAACTGTTTTTT. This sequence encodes CASSFFRGDEKLFF.

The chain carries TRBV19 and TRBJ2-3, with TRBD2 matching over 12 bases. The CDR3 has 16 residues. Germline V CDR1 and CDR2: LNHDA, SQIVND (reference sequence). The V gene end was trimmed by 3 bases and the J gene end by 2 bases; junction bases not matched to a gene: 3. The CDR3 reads CASSITSGRTTDTQYF. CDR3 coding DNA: TGTGCCAGTAGTATTACTAGCGGGAGGACCACAGATACGCAGTATTTT. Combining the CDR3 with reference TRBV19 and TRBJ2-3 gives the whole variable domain DGGITQSPKYLFRKEGQNVTLSCEQNLNHDAMYWYRQDPGQGLRLIYYSQIVNDFQKGDIAEGYSVSREKKESFPLTVTSAQKNPTAFYLCASSITSGRTTDTQYFGPGTRLTVL.

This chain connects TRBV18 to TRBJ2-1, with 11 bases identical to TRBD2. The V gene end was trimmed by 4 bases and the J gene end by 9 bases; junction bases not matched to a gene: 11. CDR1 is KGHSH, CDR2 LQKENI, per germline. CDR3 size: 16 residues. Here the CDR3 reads CASSQATSGIFGEQFF. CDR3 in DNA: TGTGCCAGCTCACAAGCGACTAGCGGGATTTTTGGTGAGCAGTTCTTC.

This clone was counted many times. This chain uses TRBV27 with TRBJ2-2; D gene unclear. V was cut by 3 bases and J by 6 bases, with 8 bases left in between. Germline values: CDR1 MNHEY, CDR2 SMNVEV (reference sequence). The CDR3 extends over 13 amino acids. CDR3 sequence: CASSFTIAGELFF. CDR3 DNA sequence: TGTGCCAGCAGTTTTACTATCGCCGGGGAGCTGTTTTTT.

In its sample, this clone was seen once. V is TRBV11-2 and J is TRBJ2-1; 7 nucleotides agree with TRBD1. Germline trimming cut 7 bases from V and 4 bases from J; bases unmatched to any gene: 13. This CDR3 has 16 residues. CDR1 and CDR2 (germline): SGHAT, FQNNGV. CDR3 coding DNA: TGTGCCAGCATCCCACGCTCGGGACAGACTTACAATGAGCAGTTCTTC. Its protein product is CASIPRSGQTYNEQFF.

The CDR3 DNA sequence: TGTGCCAGTAGTGCCGGGACAGGGGAGGGGCAGCCCCAGCATTTT. The encoded protein is CASSAGTGEGQPQHF. This chain joins TRBV19 and TRBJ1-5, with 10 positions matching TRBD1. Germline V CDR1 and CDR2: LNHDA, SQIVND (reference sequence). The CDR3 loop spans 15 amino acids. The V gene end was trimmed by 5 bases and the J gene end by 7 bases; junction bases not matched to a gene: 8. The whole variable domain, remainder taken from reference TRBV19 and TRBJ1-5, is DGGITQSPKYLFRKEGQNVTLSCEQNLNHDAMYWYRQDPGQGLRLIYYSQIVNDFQKGDIAEGYSVSREKKESFPLTVTSAQKNPTAFYLCASSAGTGEGQPQHFGDGTRLSIL.

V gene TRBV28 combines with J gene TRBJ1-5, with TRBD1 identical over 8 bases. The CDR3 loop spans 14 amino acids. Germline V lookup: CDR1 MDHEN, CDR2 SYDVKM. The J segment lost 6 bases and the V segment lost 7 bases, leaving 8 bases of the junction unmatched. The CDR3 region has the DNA TGTGCCAGCAAAAACAGGGGGGGAAGTCAGCCCCAGCATTTT. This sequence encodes CASKNRGGSQPQHF.

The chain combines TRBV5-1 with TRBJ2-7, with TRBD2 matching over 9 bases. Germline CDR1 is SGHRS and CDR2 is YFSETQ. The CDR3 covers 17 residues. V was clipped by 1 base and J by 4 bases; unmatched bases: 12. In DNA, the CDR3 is TGCGCCAGCAGCTTGTTTAGCGGGAGTCATCTTATGTACGAGCAGTACTTC. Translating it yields CASSLFSGSHLMYEQYF.

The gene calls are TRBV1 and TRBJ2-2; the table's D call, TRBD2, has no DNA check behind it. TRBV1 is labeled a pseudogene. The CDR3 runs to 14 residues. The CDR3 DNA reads TGCACCAGCGGGGCGGGGCCGAACACCGGGGAGCTGTTTTTT. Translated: CTSGAGPNTGELFF.

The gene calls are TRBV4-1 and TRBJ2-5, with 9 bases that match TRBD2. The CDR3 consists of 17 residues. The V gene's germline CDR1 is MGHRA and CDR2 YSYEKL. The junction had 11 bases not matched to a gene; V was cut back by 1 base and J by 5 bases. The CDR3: CASSQVMLAGIRETQYF. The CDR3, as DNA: TGCGCCAGCAGCCAAGTAATGCTAGCGGGGATCCGGGAGACCCAGTACTTC.

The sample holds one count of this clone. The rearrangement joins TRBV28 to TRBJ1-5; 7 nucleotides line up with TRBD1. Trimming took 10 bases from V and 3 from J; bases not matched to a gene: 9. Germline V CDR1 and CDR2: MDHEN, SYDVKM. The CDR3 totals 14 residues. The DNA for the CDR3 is TGTGCCACCACACAGGGGATCGCCAATCAGCCCCAGCATTTT. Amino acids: CATTQGIANQPQHF.

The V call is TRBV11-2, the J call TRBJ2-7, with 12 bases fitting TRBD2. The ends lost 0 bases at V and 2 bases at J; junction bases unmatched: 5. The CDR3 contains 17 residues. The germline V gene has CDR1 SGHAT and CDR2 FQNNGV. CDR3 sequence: CASSLDLSSGRAYEQYF. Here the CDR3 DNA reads TGTGCCAGCAGCTTAGATCTTTCTAGCGGGAGGGCCTACGAGCAGTACTTC. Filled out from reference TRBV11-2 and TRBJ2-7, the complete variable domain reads EAGVAQSPRYKIIEKRQSVAFWCNPISGHATLYWYQQILGQGPKLLIQFQNNGVVDDSQLPKDRFSAERLKGVDSTLKIQPAKLEDSAVYLCASSLDLSSGRAYEQYFGPGTRLTVT.

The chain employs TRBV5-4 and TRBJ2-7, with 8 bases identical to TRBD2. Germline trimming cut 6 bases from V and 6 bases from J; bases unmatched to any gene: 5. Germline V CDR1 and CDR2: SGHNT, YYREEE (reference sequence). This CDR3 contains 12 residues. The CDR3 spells CASMTGGGEQYF. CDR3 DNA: TGTGCCAGCATGACGGGAGGGGGCGAGCAGTACTTC.

The CDR3: CASSLSPNTGELFF. DNA for the CDR3: TGTGCCAGCAGCTTGAGTCCCAATACCGGGGAGCTGTTTTTT. V usage is TRBV7-2 and J usage is TRBJ2-2; no firm D call. Germline values: CDR1 SGHTA, CDR2 FQGNSA. CDR3 size: 14 residues. V dropped 3 bases and J dropped 5 bases, with 10 bases sitting between them.

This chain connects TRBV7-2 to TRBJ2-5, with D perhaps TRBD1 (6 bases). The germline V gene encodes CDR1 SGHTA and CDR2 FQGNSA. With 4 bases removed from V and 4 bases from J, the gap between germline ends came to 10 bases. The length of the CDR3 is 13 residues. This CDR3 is CASSSLGGETQYF. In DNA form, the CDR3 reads TGTGCCAGCAGCTCACTAGGGGGAGAGACCCAGTACTTC.

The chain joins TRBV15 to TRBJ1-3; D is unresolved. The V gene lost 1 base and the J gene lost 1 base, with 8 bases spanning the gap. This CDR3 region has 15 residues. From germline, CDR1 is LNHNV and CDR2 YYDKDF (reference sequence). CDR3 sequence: CATSRARRSGNTIYF. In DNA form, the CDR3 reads TGTGCCACCAGCAGAGCGCGGAGGTCTGGAAACACCATATATTTT.

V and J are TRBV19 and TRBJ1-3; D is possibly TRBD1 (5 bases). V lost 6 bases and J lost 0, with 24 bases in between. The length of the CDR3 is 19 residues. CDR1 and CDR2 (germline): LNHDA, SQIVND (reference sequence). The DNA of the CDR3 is TGTGCCAGTAGCTCCCGGCCGACAGTTAGTGGAGTCTCTGGAAACACCATATATTTT. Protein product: CASSSRPTVSGVSGNTIYF. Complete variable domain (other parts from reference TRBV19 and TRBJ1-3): DGGITQSPKYLFRKEGQNVTLSCEQNLNHDAMYWYRQDPGQGLRLIYYSQIVNDFQKGDIAEGYSVSREKKESFPLTVTSAQKNPTAFYLCASSSRPTVSGVSGNTIYFGEGSWLTVV.

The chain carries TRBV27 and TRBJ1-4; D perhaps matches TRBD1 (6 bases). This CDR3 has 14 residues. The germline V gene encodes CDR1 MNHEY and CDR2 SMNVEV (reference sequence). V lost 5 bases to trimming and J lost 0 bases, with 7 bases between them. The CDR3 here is CASSNRATNEKLFF. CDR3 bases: TGTGCCAGCAGTAACAGGGCAACTAATGAAAAACTGTTTTTT.